This T cell receptor (beta chain) derives from a study of identical twins. Each CDR3 protein is one row after TCRdb ran MiXCR on the 5' RACE reads. In the table there are hundreds of thousands of distinct CDR3 sequences, roughly 8.6% of which are singletons. This clonotype was seen repeatedly, ten times or more. Each donor (without exception) was a healthy Caucasian. J lost 0 bases, V lost 4 bases, and 3 bases had no gene match. The CDR3 contains 15 residues. This same sample was also part of a study on yellow fever vaccine responses in identical twins.

Sample: CD8+ T cells sorted from blood. The clonotype was recovered from a woman under 30 in good health. The chain combines TRBV12-3 or TRBV12-4 with TRBJ2-7; 10 bases match TRBD2. In nucleotides, the CDR3 is TGTGCCAGCAGTTGGACTAGCGGATACTCCTACGAGCAGTACTTC. This translates into CASSWTSGYSYEQYF.